Sequencing of this TCR beta chain was carried out in a study of blood T cell repertoires in COVID-19. V gave up 4 bases and J gave up 0 bases, with 10 bases separating them. The germline V gene encodes CDR1 SGDLS and CDR2 YYNGEE. This CDR3 comprises 14 residues. Assay used: immunoSEQ multiplex PCR; TCRdb lists only in-frame clones, some missing. The data show around 150,000 clones, with 85% to 95% seen just once and around 4.6% held by the top ten. The V gene is TRBV9, the J gene TRBJ1-1; D is possibly TRBD1 (5 bases). The TCR originated in a woman aged 45-59 years with acute or convalescent COVID-19. The material sequenced was peripheral blood. The CDR3 DNA follows: TGTGCCAGCAGCCCTGTAGGGGTGAACACTGAAGCTTTCTTT. This codes for CASSPVGVNTEAFF.